This T cell receptor (beta chain) was captured in a study of OX40 agonist ivuxolimab in advanced cancers. Study summary: Dose-escalation subjects each had hepatocellular carcinoma, melanoma, renal cell or head and neck cancer.

Clones were read by immunoSEQ multiplex PCR, and TCRdb kept only the in-frame ones, dropping some. This table has some 69,000 clones, about 89% appearing once. This CDR3 spans 14 amino acids. Between the trimmed V and J ends, which lost 5 bases and 4 bases, there was a span of 11 bases. CDR1 is MNHEY, CDR2 SMNVEV, per germline (reference sequence). The input for sequencing was CD4+ or CD8+ T cells sorted from blood, taken in a trial of the OX40 agonist ivuxolimab. This TCR derives from an adult with an advanced solid tumor such as melanoma, head and neck, liver or kidney cancer. The chain joins TRBV27 to TRBJ1-4, with D hard to call. As DNA, the CDR3 is TGTGCCAGCAGTATGGGGATGGTTAATGAAAAACTGTTTTTT. This encodes CASSMGMVNEKLFF.